These T cell receptor beta chains were read from a single sample in a study of blood T cell repertoires in COVID-19. The protocol was immunoSEQ multiplex PCR, while the TCRdb copy is restricted to in-frame clones and leaves out a portion. The profile covers 68,000 or so clones, with less than 95% appearing a single time and roughly 0.47% taken by the ten largest. The sequenced material came from peripheral blood. These receptors originate from a man aged 50 or older with COVID-19, enrolled during active disease. Each CDR3 is given with its conserved first and last residue. D genes are given only for firm matches. Expanded clones are given a class, and other clones once, few, many or no size at all.

>TRBV30|.|TRBJ1-2|.
TGTGCCTGGAGCCTCCCCGAGGCCGGAGGCTACACCTTC
CAWSLPEAGGYTF
>TRBV29-1|.|TRBJ2-7|.
TGCAGCGTCCGGGACAATCCCTACGAGCAGTACTTC
CSVRDNPYEQYF
>TRBV7-8|few|TRBJ2-7|.
TGTGCCAGCAGCTTAGAGAGAGCGGGCGGCTACGAGCAGTACTTC
CASSLERAGGYEQYF
>TRBV3-1/TRBV3-2|.|TRBJ2-1|TRBD2
TGTGCCAGCAGCCAAGTAGTAGCGGGAGGGCCGCATGAGCAGTTCTTC
CASSQVVAGGPHEQFF
>TRBV6-2/TRBV6-3|few|TRBJ2-1|.
TGTGCCAGCAGTTACGAGTTGGCGGGTGGGAAAAATGAGCAGTTCTTC
CASSYELAGGKNEQFF
>TRBV27|.|TRBJ2-7|TRBD2
TGTGCCAGCAAAAGGACTAGCGTTCCCTACGAGCAGTACTTC
CASKRTSVPYEQYF
>TRBV19|.|TRBJ2-3|TRBD2
TGTGCCAGTCACCCCGGGACTAGCGGGAGGGCCTGGGAACAGACGCAGTATTTT
CASHPGTSGRAWEQTQYF
>TRBV6-1|.|TRBJ1-5|.
TGTGCCAGCAGTGATCTCCCCGCCCAGGGGCGACAGCCCCAGCATTTT
CASSDLPAQGRQPQHF
>TRBV5-6|.|TRBJ2-7|.
TGTGCCAGCAACCAACAGGGCTCCTACGAGCAGTACTTC
CASNQQGSYEQYF
>TRBV4-1|.|TRBJ2-5|.
TGCGCCAGCAGCCAAGTGGGGGCGAGAGAGACCCAGTACTTC
CASSQVGARETQYF
>TRBV27|.|TRBJ2-7|.
TGTGCCAGCAGTTTCTCCGCGGGATACGAATCCTACGAGCAGTACTTC
CASSFSAGYESYEQYF
>TRBV9|.|TRBJ2-1|TRBD2
TGTGCCAGCAGCGTCCGGGGGACTAGCGGGATAATGGGCCTCTACAATGAGCAGTTCTTC
CASSVRGTSGIMGLYNEQFF
>TRBV29-1|.|TRBJ2-5|.
TGCAGCGTCGTCCTCACAGGGCGCAGGGAGACCCAGTACTTC
CSVVLTGRRETQYF
>TRBV5-1|.|TRBJ1-2|.
TGCGCCAGCAGCTTCGAGGCATCGAACTATGGCTACACCTTC
CASSFEASNYGYTF
>TRBV6-2/TRBV6-3|.|TRBJ1-1|.
TGTGCCAGCAGCCAGGGGTGGGTCTCCATGAACACTGAAGCTTTCTTT
CASSQGWVSMNTEAFF
>TRBV7-6|.|TRBJ1-4|TRBD1
TGTGCCAGCAGCCCAGGACAGGGACGGGCCACTAATGAAAAACTGTTTTTT
CASSPGQGRATNEKLFF
>TRBV7-2|.|TRBJ2-1|TRBD2
TGTGCCAGCAGCTCTAGCGGGAGGAGTTACAATGAGCAGTTCTTC
CASSSSGRSYNEQFF
>TRBV5-6|.|TRBJ1-2|.
TGTGCCAGCAGCTTGGTGGTCTATGGGAGGACGCGGGGCTACACCTTC
CASSLVVYGRTRGYTF
>TRBV7-8|.|TRBJ2-7|TRBD2
TGTGCCAGCAGCTTATGGGCACTAGCGGGATACCCCAGCTCCTACGAGCAGTACTTC
CASSLWALAGYPSSYEQYF
>TRBV2|.|TRBJ1-1|.
TGTGCCAGCAGTGGTGGCATTACGGGCACTGAAGCTTTCTTT
CASSGGITGTEAFF
>TRBV7-2|.|TRBJ1-6|.
TGTGCCAGCAGCTTAGACAGGGTTTCACCCCTCCACTTT
CASSLDRVSPLHF
>TRBV19|.|TRBJ2-3|.
TGTGCCAGTAGTATACAGGGAACAGATACGCAGTATTTT
CASSIQGTDTQYF
>TRBV3-1/TRBV3-2|.|TRBJ1-5|TRBD1
TGTGCCAGCAGCCAGGGGACAGTAAATAGCAATCAGCCCCAGCATTTT
CASSQGTVNSNQPQHF
>TRBV2|.|TRBJ2-2|TRBD2
TGTGCCAGCAGTGAGCGGCGGGAGGGCCGAAGGGAGCTGTTTTTT
CASSERREGRRELFF
>TRBV21-1|.|TRBJ2-3|.
TGTGCCAGCGGCCACTGGACAGGGAACACAGATACGCAGTATTTT
CASGHWTGNTDTQYF
>TRBV5-6|few|TRBJ1-2|.
TGTGCCAGCAGCTTGTATGCAGACTATGGCTACACCTTC
CASSLYADYGYTF
>TRBV18|.|TRBJ2-5|TRBD1
TGTGCCAGCTCACCCTCGACAGGGGGCCAAGAGACCCAGTACTTC
CASSPSTGGQETQYF
>TRBV2|once|TRBJ1-5|TRBD1
TGTGCCAGCAGAAGGACAGGGGGCGAACAGCCCCAGCATTTT
CASRRTGGEQPQHF
>TRBV2|.|TRBJ2-1|.
TGTGCCAGCAGTGAAACTCTGGTCAATGAGCAGTTCTTC
CASSETLVNEQFF
>TRBV4-1|few|TRBJ1-1|.
TGCGCCAGCAGCCTAGGAGGACTGAACACTGAAGCTTTCTTT
CASSLGGLNTEAFF
>TRBV7-2|.|TRBJ2-7|TRBD1
TGTGCCAGCAGCTCCACGACAGGGGGCAGGCACGAGCAGTACTTC
CASSSTTGGRHEQYF
>TRBV29-1|once|TRBJ2-1|TRBD1
TGCAGCGTTGAAAGGACAGGGGGAAACAATGAGCAGTTCTTC
CSVERTGGNNEQFF
>TRBV27|once|TRBJ2-3|TRBD2
TGTGCCAGCAGTGCCGGGACTATTATAACAGATACGCAGTATTTT
CASSAGTIITDTQYF
>TRBV7-9|.|TRBJ1-2|TRBD1
TGTGCCAGCAGCATTACCGGGACAGATCCCTATGGCTACACCTTC
CASSITGTDPYGYTF
>TRBV4-2|.|TRBJ1-3|.
TGTGCCAGCAGCCCCAACAGGGTCGGCTTCTCTGGAAACACCATATATTTT
CASSPNRVGFSGNTIYF
>TRBV19|.|TRBJ2-5|TRBD2
TGTGCCAGTAGTATAAGACTAGCGGGAGGGCCAGGGGAGACCCAGTACTTC
CASSIRLAGGPGETQYF
>TRBV9|.|TRBJ2-1|TRBD2
TGTGCCAGCGGACAAAGGCGGGAGGGCCGAAATGAGCAGTTCTTC
CASGQRREGRNEQFF
>TRBV20-1|.|TRBJ1-2|.
TGCAGTGCTAGTGGCCAGGCTTATGGCTACACCTTC
CSASGQAYGYTF
>TRBV7-2|once|TRBJ2-7|TRBD2
TGTGCCAGCAGCCCTCAGGCGAGCGGGAACCCCTACGAGCAGTACTTC
CASSPQASGNPYEQYF
>TRBV5-6|.|TRBJ1-2|TRBD1
TGTGCCAGCAGCTTAAGACAGGGATATGGCTACACCTTC
CASSLRQGYGYTF
>TRBV14|.|TRBJ2-7|.
TGTGCCAGCTTCACACGACAGGCGCGACACTACGAGCAGTACTTC
CASFTRQARHYEQYF
>TRBV28|.|TRBJ2-3|.
TGTGCCAGCTCCATCGGGAGAAGCACAGATACGCAGTATTTT
CASSIGRSTDTQYF
>TRBV5-8|.|TRBJ2-1|.
TGTGCCAGCAGGTACTACAATGAGCAGTTCTTC
CASRYYNEQFF
>TRBV5-4|.|TRBJ1-1|.
TGTGCCAGCAGCCGAGCGACAGTGAACACTGAAGCTTTCTTT
CASSRATVNTEAFF
>TRBV19|.|TRBJ2-7|.
TGTGCCAGTAGTATAAGCATCTATAGCTACGAGCAGTACTTC
CASSISIYSYEQYF
>TRBV12-3/TRBV12-4|.|TRBJ1-5|.
.
CASSLLLSGPQHF
>TRBV19|.|TRBJ2-7|TRBD1
TGTGCCAGTAGTACCTGGACAGGGGAATTCAACCGCATAGGGCAGTACTTC
CASSTWTGEFNRIGQYF
>TRBV7-8|once|TRBJ1-1|TRBD1
TGTGCCAGCAGCATCCGGGACAGGTTTTCAAGGGGTGCCACTGAAGCTTTCTTT
CASSIRDRFSRGATEAFF
>TRBV12-5|.|TRBJ2-5|TRBD2
TGTGCTAGTGGTTTGCCCCCGAGTCGTGGACTAGCGGGGGGGACTCAAGAGACCCAGTACTTC
CASGLPPSRGLAGGTQETQYF
>TRBV27|.|TRBJ2-3|.
TGTGCCAGCAGTTTGGTCGGCGGGATGGTGGATACGCAGTATTTT
CASSLVGGMVDTQYF
>TRBV4-2|.|TRBJ1-2|TRBD1
TGTGCCAGCAGCCAAGATCTCGGGGGACAGACTGACTATGGCTACACCTTC
CASSQDLGGQTDYGYTF
>TRBV5-1|.|TRBJ2-1|.
TGCGCCAGCAGCCAACAGGGATTGCAGTTCTTC
CASSQQGLQFF
>TRBV4-2|.|TRBJ1-1|TRBD1
TGTGCCAGCAGCTTACGACAGGGCACCACTGAAGCTTTCTTT
CASSLRQGTTEAFF
>TRBV5-1|once|TRBJ2-1|TRBD2
TGCGCCAGCAGCTTGGCGGTAGCGGGGGTCCAGGGGGAGCAGTTCTTC
CASSLAVAGVQGEQFF
>TRBV6-5|.|TRBJ1-4|.
TGTGCCAGCAGTTACTCGCAGGGGGAAAAACTGTTTTTT
CASSYSQGEKLFF